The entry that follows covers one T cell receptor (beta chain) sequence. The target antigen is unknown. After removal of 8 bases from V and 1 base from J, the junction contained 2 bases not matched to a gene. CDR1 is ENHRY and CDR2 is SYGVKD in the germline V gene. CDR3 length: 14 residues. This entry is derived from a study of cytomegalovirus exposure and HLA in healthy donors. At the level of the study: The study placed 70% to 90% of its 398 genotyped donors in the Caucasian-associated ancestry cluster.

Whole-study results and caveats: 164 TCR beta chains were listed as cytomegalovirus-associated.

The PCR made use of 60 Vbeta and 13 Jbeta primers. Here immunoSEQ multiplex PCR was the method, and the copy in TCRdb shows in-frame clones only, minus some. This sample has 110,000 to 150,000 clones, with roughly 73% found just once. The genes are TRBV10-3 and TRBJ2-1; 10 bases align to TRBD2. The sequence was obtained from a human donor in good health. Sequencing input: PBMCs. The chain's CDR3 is CAIPLAGSYNEQFF. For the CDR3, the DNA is TGTGCCATCCCACTAGCGGGGTCCTACAATGAGCAGTTCTTC.